These T cell receptor beta chains were read from a single sample in a study of cytomegalovirus exposure and HLA in healthy donors. The data were produced by immunoSEQ multiplex PCR, yet TCRdb's version contains in-frame clones alone and is incomplete. This table holds over 100,000 clones, 75% to 90% found once. Sequencing was performed on PBMCs. The source is a man in his forties or fifties in good health and CMV-seronegative. Both conserved end residues are trimmed from each CDR3. Only part of the rows carry a size: once, few, many, or a class if the clone is expanded.

.	TRBV6-5	TRBJ2-7	12	ASQTGQSSYEQY
.	TRBV7-6	TRBJ2-2	13	ASSLRTENTGELF
.	TRBV2	TRBJ2-1	14	ASSDQGLAGVDEQF
few	TRBV7-3	TRBJ2-1	13	ASSPTGLANNEQF
.	TRBV27	TRBJ2-7	13	ASSPAQGLKREQY
.	TRBV5-1	TRBJ1-2	13	ASSLGTGEGYGYT
.	TRBV6-5	TRBJ1-1	11	ASSQGQVAEAF
few	TRBV5-1	TRBJ2-1	13	ASSLHAGGYNEQF
.	TRBV30	TRBJ1-2	9	GGSSNYGYT
.	TRBV10-3	TRBJ2-3	14	AISERVGGSTDTQY
.	TRBV10-3	TRBJ1-1	11	AISKDRDTEAF
.	TRBV5-4	TRBJ2-7	13	ASSQGLAGGYEQY
.	TRBV5-6	TRBJ2-7	11	ASTRTGDYEQY
.	TRBV28	TRBJ1-2	11	ASSPDSFYGYT
.	TRBV7-8	TRBJ2-7	11	ASSAQQGGEQY
once	TRBV11-2	TRBJ2-7	14	ASSLTGTSGSYEQY
.	TRBV7-9	TRBJ1-1	11	ASRRQDVPEAF
.	TRBV19	TRBJ1-1	12	ASSNGGLGTEAF
.	TRBV25-1	TRBJ2-1	13	ASSGRVMGYNEQF
.	TRBV6-1	TRBJ2-7	11	ASSLTGVDEQY
.	TRBV7-8	TRBJ1-1	13	ASSPFSIADTEAF
.	TRBV9	TRBJ2-1	13	ASSVQTSRITEQF
.	TRBV7-9	TRBJ1-4	13	ASSLPTGHNEKLF
few	TRBV7-9	TRBJ2-3	12	ASSSHRETDTQY
.	TRBV2	.	9	ASRGGYEQY
.	TRBV18	TRBJ1-2	14	ASSPEFGRRGLGYT
.	TRBV19	TRBJ2-1	12	ASSMGQSYNEQF
.	TRBV5-1	TRBJ1-1	13	ASSPLRAGGTEAF
once	TRBV7-3	TRBJ2-1	12	ASSLTGGNNEQF
.	TRBV19	TRBJ1-6	12	ASSPDRGNSPLH
.	TRBV9	.	14	ASSPHLAGASYEQY
.	TRBV25-1	TRBJ2-5	12	ASSPRGYQETQY
.	TRBV28	TRBJ1-1	10	ASSTLNTEAF
.	TRBV5-6	TRBJ1-2	13	ASSSTGTGGGGYT
.	TRBV5-5	TRBJ1-5	12	ASSSDFSNQPQH
.	TRBV11-2	TRBJ2-7	11	ASSLEQGYEQY
.	TRBV21-1	TRBJ1-5	13	ASSKRGLSNQPQH